Listed below are T cell receptor beta chains from one sample, sequenced in a study of blood T cell repertoires in COVID-19. The protocol was immunoSEQ multiplex PCR, while the TCRdb copy is restricted to in-frame clones and leaves out a portion. The repertoire consists of tens of thousands of clones, with approximately 85% occurring once and the leading ten covering around 12%. The specimen sequenced was peripheral blood. Source of these receptors: a human donor in a cohort sampled during active COVID-19. CDR3s include the opening cysteine and the closing phenylalanine or tryptophan. A D gene is named only where the DNA matches it firmly. Not every row has a clone size; where given, it reads once, few, many or a size class.

D	V	J	size	DNA	CDR3
TRBD1	TRBV10-3	TRBJ2-7	NA	TGTGCCATCAGTGAGCCGAACCGGGACAGGGCCTCCTACGAGCAGTACTTC	CAISEPNRDRASYEQYF
NA	TRBV12-3/TRBV12-4	TRBJ1-1	NA	TGTGCCAGCAGTTTGTCAGATGCCACTGAAGCTTTCTTT	CASSLSDATEAFF
NA	TRBV6-4	TRBJ2-1	NA	TGTGCCAGCAGTGAGCAACAGGGCGGCAATGAGCAGTTCTTC	CASSEQQGGNEQFF
TRBD2	TRBV11-2	TRBJ2-3	NA	TGTGCCAGCAGCTTCACTAGCGGGGGGGCGACAGATACGCAGTATTTT	CASSFTSGGATDTQYF
TRBD1	TRBV9	TRBJ1-3	NA	TGTGCCAGCAGCCCAGGGGGGAACACCATATATTTT	CASSPGGNTIYF
NA	TRBV2	TRBJ2-5	NA	TGTGCCAGCGGCGGGGAGATGAGAGGAGAGACCCAGTACTTC	CASGGEMRGETQYF
NA	TRBV5-6	TRBJ2-1	NA	TGTGCCAGCAGACTAGTCTCCGAAAGCAATGAGCAGTTCTTC	CASRLVSESNEQFF
TRBD2	TRBV4-3	TRBJ2-3	once	TGCGCCAGCAGCCAAGCCCTAGCGGGAGTGGGAGATACGCAGTATTTT	CASSQALAGVGDTQYF
TRBD1	TRBV5-6	TRBJ1-1	NA	TGTGCCAGCAGCTCGGGACAGGCTGGGGCTGAAGCTTTCTTT	CASSSGQAGAEAFF
NA	TRBV7-9	TRBJ2-2	NA	TGTGCCAGCAGCTTAGTACAGACCGGGGAGCTGTTTTTT	CASSLVQTGELFF
TRBD1	TRBV19	TRBJ2-2	NA	TGTGCCAGTAGCCCCGGGACAGGGGGATACACCGGGGAGCTGTTTTTT	CASSPGTGGYTGELFF
TRBD1	TRBV7-8	TRBJ1-1	NA	TGTGCCAGCAGCTGGACAGGTAGAAACACTGAAGCTTTCTTT	CASSWTGRNTEAFF
NA	TRBV29-1	TRBJ2-7	NA	TGCAGCGTTGAAGGAAAAGGGGCCTACGAGCAGTACTTC	CSVEGKGAYEQYF
NA	TRBV5-1	TRBJ1-1	NA	TGCGCCAGCAGCCCCTCGGGACTGGCGTCAAACACTGAAGCTTTCTTT	CASSPSGLASNTEAFF
TRBD2	TRBV11-2	TRBJ2-1	once	TGTGCCAGCAGCTTACACGGGGGGGCCTACAATGAGCAGTTCTTC	CASSLHGGAYNEQFF
NA	TRBV7-3	TRBJ2-7	NA	TGTGCCAGCAGCTTACAGGGGCGCTACGAGCAGTACTTC	CASSLQGRYEQYF
NA	TRBV18	TRBJ2-3	NA	TGTGCCAGCTCCGGGGGACTCACAGATACGCAGTATTTT	CASSGGLTDTQYF
TRBD2	TRBV11-1	TRBJ2-5	NA	TGTGCCAGCAGCCGCCGACTAGCGGGTATTCAAGAGACCCAGTACTTC	CASSRRLAGIQETQYF
NA	TRBV4-1	TRBJ2-5	NA	TGCGCCAGCAGCCAAGCACCGGCACTAGAGGGAAGGAGGGAGACCCAGTACTTC	CASSQAPALEGRRETQYF
TRBD1	TRBV2	TRBJ1-3	NA	TGTGCCAGCAGTGAGGGACAGGGTATCAACACCATATATTTT	CASSEGQGINTIYF
NA	TRBV2	TRBJ1-2	NA	TGTGCCAGCAGGGGCCTCAACTATGGCTACACCTTC	CASRGLNYGYTF
NA	TRBV12-3/TRBV12-4	TRBJ1-4	NA	TGTGCCAGCAGTTTAACGCAGTATGAAAAACTGTTTTTT	CASSLTQYEKLFF
NA	TRBV10-3	TRBJ2-1	NA	TGTGCCATCAGTGATGGAGGACTTTCTGAGCAGTTCTTC	CAISDGGLSEQFF
NA	TRBV6-5	TRBJ1-2	NA	TGTGCCAGCGGGGCGAGCTATGGCTACACCTTC	CASGASYGYTF
NA	TRBV15	TRBJ2-3	NA	TGTGCCACCAGCGGACACGGACTAAGCACAGATACGCAGTATTTT	CATSGHGLSTDTQYF
NA	TRBV6-5	TRBJ2-7	NA	TGTGCCAGCAGTTTGAGGTCGACTTGGTCCCCTAACGAGCAGTACTTC	CASSLRSTWSPNEQYF
TRBD2	TRBV19	TRBJ2-4	NA	TGTGCCAGTAGTCTCTCCCGCGGGGGGGCCAAAAACATTCAGTACTTC	CASSLSRGGAKNIQYF
NA	TRBV30	TRBJ1-2	NA	TGTGCCTGGAGTTGGCCCGGGGGTGCGACGGGCTACACCTTC	CAWSWPGGATGYTF
NA	TRBV7-2	TRBJ1-5	NA	TGTGCCAGCAGCTTAACCGGGATTAGCAATCAGCCCCAGCATTTT	CASSLTGISNQPQHF
NA	TRBV19	TRBJ1-4	NA	TGTGCCAGTAGATCCCTATTTCAGGGGTTTGCAACTAATGAAAAACTGTTTTTT	CASRSLFQGFATNEKLFF
TRBD1	TRBV5-5	TRBJ2-1	NA	TGTGCCAGCAGCTTTGGACAGGGGGCTTACAATGAGCAGTTCTTC	CASSFGQGAYNEQFF
NA	TRBV2	TRBJ2-2	NA	TGTGCCAGCAGTGGAGGAACGAACACCGGGGAGCTGTTTTTT	CASSGGTNTGELFF
NA	TRBV5-1	TRBJ1-1	NA	TGCGCCAGCGGGGAGACAGGTGGGAACACTGAAGCTTTCTTT	CASGETGGNTEAFF
TRBD2	TRBV2	TRBJ2-7	once	TGTGCCAGCTTAGCGGGGGGGATGGCCGAGCAGTACTTC	CASLAGGMAEQYF
NA	TRBV4-2	TRBJ1-2	once	TGTGCCAGCAGCCAAGATGGGCAGGTTAATGGCTACACCTTC	CASSQDGQVNGYTF
NA	TRBV19	TRBJ1-5	NA	TGTGCCAGTAGTCTACGGGACATTCTTTCTCTTCAGCCCCAGCATTTT	CASSLRDILSLQPQHF
TRBD1	TRBV30	TRBJ1-2	NA	TGTGCCTGGAGACAATTCCGGGACAGTAATGGCTACACCTTC	CAWRQFRDSNGYTF
NA	TRBV4-3	TRBJ2-7	NA	TGCGCCAGCAGCCCGAGAGCAGGGGTGGCCAACGAGCAGTACTTC	CASSPRAGVANEQYF
TRBD2	TRBV9	TRBJ2-5	many	TGTGCCAGCAGCCTCAGACGGGGGGGACCATTAGCAGAGACCCAGTACTTC	CASSLRRGGPLAETQYF